Below, 16 T cell receptor beta chains from the same sample are listed, as sequenced in a study of T cells in localized non-small cell lung cancer. This table comes from immunoSEQ multiplex PCR, and its TCRdb copy is limited to in-frame clones, with some not included. The sample records under 40,000 clones, about 78% being singletons. The source material was peripheral blood, sampled before any cancer treatment. The receptors shown here come from an older male donor with stage II squamous cell lung carcinoma.

This clone was seen a single time. The V and J genes are TRBV6-4 and TRBJ2-7; tentatively, D is TRBD2 (6 bases). Trimming removed 3 bases at V and 1 base at J, with 10 bases between. The germline V gene has CDR1 MRHNA and CDR2 SNTAGT. CDR3 length: 14 amino acids. The CDR3 loop is CASSEARGSYEQYF. In nucleotides, the CDR3 is TGTGCCAGCAGTGAGGCCCGGGGGTCCTACGAGCAGTACTTC.

V is TRBV2 and J is TRBJ2-7, with TRBD2 matching 9 bases. Trimming removed 1 base from V and 4 bases from J; junction bases left unmatched: 11. This CDR3 has 17 amino acids. Germline CDR1 reads SNHLY; CDR2 reads FYNNEI. Written as DNA, the CDR3 is TGTGCCAGCAGTGAAGGAAGGTTTGGGACTAGCTCTTACGAGCAGTACTTC. Amino acid sequence: CASSEGRFGTSSYEQYF.

The V call is TRBV5-8, the J call TRBJ2-7, with D maybe TRBD2 (5 bases). CDR3 length: 17 residues. V lost 4 bases and J lost 1, with 21 bases in between. In germline, CDR1 is SGHTS, CDR2 YDEGEE. The CDR3 region is CASSRLRKGDGSYEQYF. As DNA, the CDR3 is TGTGCCAGCAGCCGACTTAGGAAGGGAGACGGGTCCTACGAGCAGTACTTC.

This clone has only one observation. V and J are TRBV6-1 and TRBJ2-7; tentatively, D is TRBD1 or TRBD2 (5 bases each). The ends were cut back, 5 bases at V and 2 bases at J, with 13 bases in the middle. The CDR3 is 14 amino acids. Germline lookup yields CDR1 MNHNS and CDR2 SASEGT. The CDR3 spells CASSIFRGPYEQYF. CDR3 nucleotides: TGTGCCAGCAGTATATTCCGGGGACCCTACGAGCAGTACTTC.

A single count supports this clone. V gene TRBV7-2 combines with J gene TRBJ1-1, with a weak D call TRBD1 (6 bases). There are 18 residues in the CDR3. V gave up 7 bases and J gave up 4 bases, with 28 bases separating them. Germline loops: CDR1 SGHTA, CDR2 FQGNSA. In DNA, the CDR3 is TGTGCCAGCACCCTACACGGGGGGGTAGGGGGATTTGGCACTGAAGCTTTCTTT. Translation: CASTLHGGVGGFGTEAFF.

The chain joins TRBV5-1 to TRBJ2-1; 12 bases agree with TRBD1. The J segment lost 8 bases and the V segment lost 5 bases, leaving 14 bases of the junction unmatched. Germline CDR1 is SGHRS and CDR2 is YFSETQ. The CDR3 sequence is 17 residues long. The DNA of the CDR3 is TGCGCCAGCAGTGATAAACCCACCGGGACAGGGGGCCATGAGCAGTTCTTC. It translates to CASSDKPTGTGGHEQFF. The whole variable domain, remainder taken from reference TRBV5-1 and TRBJ2-1, is KAGVTQTPRYLIKTRGQQVTLSCSPISGHRSVSWYQQTPGQGLQFLFEYFSETQRNKGNFPGRFSGRQFSNSRSEMNVSTLELGDSALYLCASSDKPTGTGGHEQFFGPGTRLTVL.

This chain joins TRBV5-1 and TRBJ2-1, with 7 bases fitting TRBD2. Germline trimming cut 7 bases from V and 9 bases from J; bases unmatched to any gene: 7. This CDR3 is built from 12 residues. Looked up from germline, CDR1 is SGHRS and CDR2 is YFSETQ. CDR3 sequence: CASGLEGPEQFF. For the CDR3, the DNA is TGCGCCAGCGGACTAGAGGGCCCTGAGCAGTTCTTC. The complete variable domain, with remaining parts taken from reference TRBV5-1 and TRBJ2-1, reads KAGVTQTPRYLIKTRGQQVTLSCSPISGHRSVSWYQQTPGQGLQFLFEYFSETQRNKGNFPGRFSGRQFSNSRSEMNVSTLELGDSALYLCASGLEGPEQFFGPGTRLTVL.

This chain joins TRBV6-5 and TRBJ2-1, with D hard to call. From germline, CDR1 is MNHEY and CDR2 SVGAGI. V lost 2 bases and J 0 bases, leaving 8 bases between the germline ends. The CDR3 spans 15 residues. CDR3 DNA sequence: TGTGCCAGCAGTTACGACCCGAGCTCCTACAATGAGCAGTTCTTC. Protein: CASSYDPSSYNEQFF.

The chain has TRBV19 and TRBJ2-1; no definite D call. The germline gives CDR1 LNHDA, CDR2 SQIVND (reference sequence). This CDR3 is 19 amino acids long. Trimming took 3 bases from V and 0 from J, leaving 21 bases between them. The CDR3 nucleotides read TGTGCCAGTAGTATCTCCGGCGCGGCGACCCATAGCTCCTACAATGAGCAGTTCTTC. Translating it yields CASSISGAATHSSYNEQFF.

V usage is TRBV7-3 and J usage is TRBJ2-5, with 11 bases matching TRBD2. V lost 2 bases, J lost 5 bases, and 7 bases stayed unmatched. The CDR3 totals 16 residues. Looked up from germline, CDR1 is SGHTA and CDR2 is FQGTGA. This CDR3 reads CASSLVAGGPLETQYF. The CDR3 nucleotides are TGTGCCAGCAGCTTAGTAGCGGGGGGGCCTTTGGAGACCCAGTACTTC.

The chain couples TRBV2 to TRBJ2-7; 11 bases map to TRBD1. Germline V gene lookup returns CDR1 SNHLY and CDR2 FYNNEI. Losses at the gene ends were 8 bases for V and 4 bases for J; bases not matched to a gene: 7. CDR3 length: 14 residues. This CDR3 reads CASYRTGGRYEQYF. The CDR3 region has the DNA TGTGCCAGCTATCGGACAGGGGGCAGGTACGAGCAGTACTTC.

By frequency in the sample, this clone is medium-sized. V gene TRBV7-3 combines with J gene TRBJ2-3; no firm D call. With 6 bases removed from V and 0 bases from J, the gap between germline ends came to 13 bases. The length of the CDR3 is 15 residues. The germline CDR1 and CDR2 sequences are SGHTA and FQGTGA. CDR3 nucleotide sequence: TGTGCCAGCAGGCAAGGATCGCGCAGCACAGATACGCAGTATTTT. Amino acid sequence: CASRQGSRSTDTQYF.

This clone was observed once. CDR3 nucleotide sequence: TGTGCCAGCAGTTTATCGGTGCAGGGGAGGGGAGAAAAACTGTTTTTT. It yields the protein CASSLSVQGRGEKLFF. The chain is built from TRBV27 and TRBJ1-4, with D perhaps matching TRBD1 (6 bases). The ends were cut back, 0 bases at V and 8 bases at J, with 16 bases in the middle. Germline V lookup: CDR1 MNHEY, CDR2 SMNVEV (reference sequence). This CDR3 has 16 residues.

V gene TRBV5-1 combines with J gene TRBJ1-6; no definite D call. Germline lookup yields CDR1 SGHRS and CDR2 YFSETQ. The CDR3 extends over 14 amino acids. The V gene lost 8 bases and the J gene lost 7 bases, with 16 bases spanning the gap. CDR3 in DNA: TGCGCCAGTGCCGACCCCGGAGGAAATTCACCCCTCCACTTT. It translates to CASADPGGNSPLHF.

This clone showed up just a few times. This chain links TRBV6-6 with TRBJ1-1; maybe TRBD1 (6 bases). V shed 6 bases and J shed 1 base, with 12 bases lying between them. This CDR3 is built from 14 residues. Germline lookup yields CDR1 MNHNY and CDR2 SVGAGI (reference sequence). The CDR3 reads CASRRAGANTEAFF. As DNA, the CDR3 is TGTGCCAGCAGACGGGCAGGGGCGAACACTGAAGCTTTCTTT.

This clone showed up just a few times. CDR3 coding DNA: TGTGCCAGCTACGGGACGGACTATGGCTACACCTTC. Encoded protein: CASYGTDYGYTF. The chain couples TRBV27 to TRBJ1-2; D perhaps matches TRBD1 (5 bases). The length of the CDR3 is 12 residues. Trimming removed 8 bases at V and 3 bases at J, with 10 bases between. Germline CDR1 MNHEY, CDR2 SMNVEV (reference sequence).